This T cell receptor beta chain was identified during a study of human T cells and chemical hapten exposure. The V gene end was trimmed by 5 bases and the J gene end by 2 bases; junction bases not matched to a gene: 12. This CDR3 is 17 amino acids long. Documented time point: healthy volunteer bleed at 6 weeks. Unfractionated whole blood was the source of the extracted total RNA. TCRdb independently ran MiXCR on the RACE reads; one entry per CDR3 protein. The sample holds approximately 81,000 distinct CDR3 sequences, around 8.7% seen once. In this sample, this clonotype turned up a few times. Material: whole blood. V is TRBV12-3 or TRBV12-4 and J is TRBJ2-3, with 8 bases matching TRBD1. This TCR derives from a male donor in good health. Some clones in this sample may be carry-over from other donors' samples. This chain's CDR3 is CASSRSTGAPYTDTQYF. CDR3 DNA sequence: TGTGCCAGCAGTAGGTCGACAGGGGCTCCTTACACAGATACGCAGTATTTT.